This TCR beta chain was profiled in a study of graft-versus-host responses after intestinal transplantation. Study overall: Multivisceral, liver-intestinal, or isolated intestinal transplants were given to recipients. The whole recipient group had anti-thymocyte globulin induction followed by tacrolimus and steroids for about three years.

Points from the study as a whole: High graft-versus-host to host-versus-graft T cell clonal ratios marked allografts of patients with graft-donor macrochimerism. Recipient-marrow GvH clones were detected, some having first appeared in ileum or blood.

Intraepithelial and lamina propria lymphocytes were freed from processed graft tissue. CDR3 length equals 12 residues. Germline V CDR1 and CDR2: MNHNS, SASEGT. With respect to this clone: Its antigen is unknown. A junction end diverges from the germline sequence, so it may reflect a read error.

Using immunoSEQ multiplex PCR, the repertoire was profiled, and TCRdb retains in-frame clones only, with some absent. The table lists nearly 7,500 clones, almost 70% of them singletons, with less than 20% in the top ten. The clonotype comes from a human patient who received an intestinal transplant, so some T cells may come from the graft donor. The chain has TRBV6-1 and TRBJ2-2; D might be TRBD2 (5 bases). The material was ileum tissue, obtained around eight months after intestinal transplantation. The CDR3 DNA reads TGTGCCAGCAGTGGGGTACACCGGGGAGCTGTTTTT. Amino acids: CASSGVHRGAVF.